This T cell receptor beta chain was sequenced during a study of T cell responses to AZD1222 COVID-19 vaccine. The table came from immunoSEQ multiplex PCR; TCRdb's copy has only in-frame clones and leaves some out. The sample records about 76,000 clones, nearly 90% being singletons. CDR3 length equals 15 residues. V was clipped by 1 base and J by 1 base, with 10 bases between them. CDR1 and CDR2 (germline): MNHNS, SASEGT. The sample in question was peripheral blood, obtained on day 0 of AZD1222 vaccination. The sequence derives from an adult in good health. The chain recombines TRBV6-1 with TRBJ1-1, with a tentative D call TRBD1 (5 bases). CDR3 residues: CASSEVGRGNTEAFF. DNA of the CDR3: TGTGCCAGCAGTGAAGTCGGTAGGGGGAACACTGAAGCTTTCTTT.